A selection of T cell receptor beta chains follows, all from one sample in a study of T-cell memory formation after mild COVID-19. TCRdb re-called the 5' RACE reads with MiXCR, one entry per CDR3 protein. The table lists roughly 240,000 distinct CDR3 sequences, under 20% of them singletons. The sample was PBMCs or a T cell subset sorted from them (not recorded which). These receptors were collected from a man aged 18 to 29 who had mild COVID-19 (a few samples of this study predate the infection). Cell type and time point are not known. Each CDR3 is given with its conserved first and last residue. Each record gives: D gene, J gene, clone size, V gene, CDR3 protein, CDR3 DNA. A D gene is named only where the DNA matches it firmly. The size field is filled for only some rows; it gives once, few, many or a size class.

D: TRBD1
J: TRBJ2-4
size: -
V: TRBV6-5
CDR3: CASRPAGQGPGNIQYF
DNA: TGTGCCAGCAGGCCTGCAGGACAGGGGCCAGGAAACATTCAGTACTTC

D: -
J: TRBJ1-5
size: -
V: TRBV3-1
CDR3: CASSQGVESNQPQHF
DNA: TGTGCCAGCAGCCAAGGCGTTGAGAGCAATCAGCCCCAGCATTTT

D: -
J: TRBJ1-2
size: -
V: TRBV20-1
CDR3: CSARDKDSFNYGYTF
DNA: TGCAGTGCTAGGGACAAGGACAGTTTTAACTATGGCTACACCTTC

D: TRBD1
J: TRBJ1-5
size: -
V: TRBV4-1
CDR3: CASSQKQGARSQPQHF
DNA: TGCGCCAGCAGCCAAAAACAGGGGGCGCGGAGTCAGCCCCAGCATTTT

D: -
J: TRBJ2-2
size: -
V: TRBV5-1
CDR3: CASSLDGVTGELFF
DNA: TGCGCCAGCAGCTTGGACGGGGTCACCGGGGAGCTGTTTTTT

D: -
J: TRBJ2-5
size: many
V: TRBV12-3/TRBV12-4
CDR3: CASSSPVETQYF
DNA: TGTGCCAGCAGCTCCCCAGTGGAGACCCAGTACTTC

D: -
J: TRBJ1-1
size: few
V: TRBV7-9
CDR3: CASSLDKGDGDTEAFF
DNA: TGTGCCAGCAGCTTAGATAAGGGCGATGGAGACACTGAAGCTTTCTTT

D: TRBD2
J: TRBJ2-7
size: few
V: TRBV6-5
CDR3: CASSYGAGGYEQYF
DNA: TGTGCCAGCAGTTACGGTGCGGGGGGCTACGAGCAGTACTTC

D: -
J: TRBJ2-4
size: many
V: TRBV5-1
CDR3: CASSLSPEGGNIQYF
DNA: TGCGCCAGCAGCTTGAGCCCCGAGGGGGGGAACATTCAGTACTTC

D: -
J: TRBJ2-5
size: -
V: TRBV7-2
CDR3: CASSLLLDPTF
DNA: TGTGCCAGCAGCTTGTTGCTTGACCCCACCTTC

D: TRBD1
J: TRBJ1-2
size: -
V: TRBV20-1
CDR3: CSAPGQGLWDGYTF
DNA: TGCAGTGCACCTGGACAGGGCTTATGGGATGGCTACACCTTC

D: TRBD2
J: TRBJ2-1
size: -
V: TRBV5-6
CDR3: CASSLTRGAYNEQFF
DNA: TGTGCCAGCAGCTTGACGCGGGGGGCCTACAATGAGCAGTTCTTC

D: TRBD2
J: TRBJ2-7
size: -
V: TRBV11-2
CDR3: CASSSLGRGGPYEQYF
DNA: TGTGCCAGCAGCTCCCTGGGACGGGGGGGGCCCTACGAGCAGTACTTC

D: TRBD2
J: TRBJ2-3
size: -
V: TRBV6-1
CDR3: CASSEGGLAF
DNA: TGTGCCAGCAGTGAAGGAGGACTAGCTTTT

D: -
J: TRBJ2-5
size: -
V: TRBV5-1
CDR3: CASSSAPSETQYF
DNA: TGCGCCAGCAGCTCCGCGCCGTCCGAGACCCAGTACTTC